Ten or more counts support the clone carrying this T cell receptor (beta chain). Its specificity is unknown. Specified time point: persistent/refractory GD, antithyroid drugs over 5 years with positive TRAb. Researchers made the TCR library from RNA that was extracted from PBMCs. In this cohort, patients came from an endocrinology department located in Xi'an, China. With iRepertoire HTBI primers and Arm-PCR of CDR3 regions, TCR beta libraries were built. From the multiplex PCR reads, TCRdb called clonotypes with MiXCR, one entry per CDR3 protein. The top ten hold around 7% of the sample, which has 400,000 to 600,000 distinct CDR3 sequences, 20% to 25% seen once. These data are taken from a study of regulatory T cells in long-lasting Graves disease. Study-level findings and limits: There was favoring of TRBV28, TRBJ1-2 and TRBJ2-5 in persistent disease.

CDR3 length equals 12 residues. Looked up from germline, CDR1 is DFQATT and CDR2 is SNEGSKA (reference sequence). V was trimmed by 6 bases and J by 6 bases, leaving 14 bases between them. V gene TRBV20-1 combines with J gene TRBJ1-1, with a tentative D call TRBD1 (6 bases). The sample in question was peripheral blood mononuclear cells (PBMCs), obtained when the disease was refractory, from a patient treated with antithyroid drugs. This receptor was taken from a female donor with Graves disease. The CDR3, as DNA: TGCAGTGCATGGAAGGGGGACGCTGAAGCTTTCTTT. Translation gives CSAWKGDAEAFF.